A single sample is the source of the 26 T cell receptor beta chains below, sequenced in a study of control samples from healthy donors and cancer patients. The assay was immunoSEQ multiplex PCR, and TCRdb's table has in-frame clones only and misses some. The sample has tens of thousands of clones, around 94% seen once; the top ten hold approximately 0.8%. Sequencing was performed on PBMCs. These receptor sequences come from a man younger than 45 with colorectal cancer.

This clone was detected only once. The chain is built from TRBV4-2 and TRBJ1-2; TRBD1 is a possible D gene (5 bases). This CDR3 spans 15 amino acids. Trimming pared 4 bases from V and 3 bases from J, leaving 15 bases between. Germline V gene sequence: CDR1 LGHNA, CDR2 YNFKEQ. CDR3 bases: TGTGCCAGCAGCCCGAATTGGGGGGGAGACTATGGCTACACCTTC. Residues: CASSPNWGGDYGYTF.

This chain joins TRBV6-6 and TRBJ2-4, with D perhaps TRBD2 (6 bases). The CDR3 has 14 residues. Germline values: CDR1 MNHNY, CDR2 SVGAGI (reference sequence). V was cut by 2 bases and J by 2 bases, with 7 bases left in between. CDR3 in DNA: TGTGCCAGCAGTTACGCGGGGCCCAAAAACATTCAGTACTTC. Protein sequence: CASSYAGPKNIQYF.

The chain has TRBV13 and TRBJ2-5; D not resolved. The V end lost 2 bases, the J end lost 5 bases, and 3 bases lay between the germline ends. The CDR3 is 11 amino acids. In germline, CDR1 is PRHDT, CDR2 FYEKMQ (reference sequence). The CDR3 nucleotides read TGTGCCAGCAGCTTAAGGGAGACCCAGTACTTC. It specifies CASSLRETQYF.

This chain connects TRBV3-1 (or the pseudogene TRBV3-2) to TRBJ2-1; D is unresolved. In germline, CDR1 is LGHDT, CDR2 YNNKEL (reference sequence). V lost 0 bases to trimming and J lost 5 bases, with 11 bases between them. The CDR3 spans 15 residues. The CDR3 loop is CASSQDGQAHNEQFF. CDR3 nucleotide sequence: TGTGCCAGCAGCCAAGACGGGCAGGCCCACAATGAGCAGTTCTTC.

The chain uses TRBV11-3 and TRBJ2-3, with TRBD2 as a possible D gene (6 bases). The V end was cut by 5 bases, the J end by 6 bases, with 9 bases between. This CDR3 has 12 amino acids. Germline V gives CDR1 SGHNT, CDR2 YENEEA. This CDR3 is CASSASVDTQYF. The CDR3 DNA is TGTGCCAGCAGCGCTAGCGTGGATACGCAGTATTTT.

The V call is TRBV19, the J call TRBJ2-7; TRBD2 matches at 14 bases. The V segment lost 3 bases and the J segment 3 bases; nucleotides outside the gene matches: 1. This CDR3 is built from 15 residues. Looked up from germline, CDR1 is LNHDA and CDR2 is SQIVND (reference sequence). The chain's CDR3 is CASSMGLAGVYEQYV. The CDR3 region has the DNA TGTGCCAGTAGTATGGGACTAGCGGGGGTCTACGAGCAGTACGTC.

Note on this clone: Other DNA sequences from this sample encode an identical CDR3 as well. This chain uses TRBV21-1 with TRBJ2-5; no DNA check was done on the table's D call, TRBD1. TRBV21-1 is annotated as a pseudogene. CDR3 length: 13 residues. The CDR3 spells CASSKRRGETQYF. Written as DNA, the CDR3 is TGTGCCAGCAGCAAACGCAGGGGGGAGACCCAGTACTTC.

This clone was observed once. The chain uses TRBV4-2 and TRBJ2-1, with 9 bases matching TRBD2. This CDR3 spans 18 amino acids. Germline CDR1 and CDR2: LGHNA and YNFKEQ. The V gene end was trimmed by 0 bases and the J gene end by 3 bases; junction bases not matched to a gene: 9. CDR3 in DNA: TGTGCCAGCAGCCAAGATCTCGGAGGCGGGGGGGGCTACAATGAGCAGTTCTTC. Its translation is CASSQDLGGGGGYNEQFF.

The rearrangement uses TRBV24-1 and TRBJ1-2; D unclear. Germline CDR1 KGHDR, CDR2 SFDVKD. V shed 5 bases and J shed 0 bases, with 6 bases lying between them. The CDR3 length is 13 residues. The CDR3: CATSVGSNYGYTF. As DNA, the CDR3 is TGTGCCACCAGTGTCGGATCTAACTATGGCTACACCTTC.

As to this clone: Other DNA variants within this sample encode the same CDR3. The genes are TRBV6-5 and TRBJ1-1; tentatively, D is TRBD1 (5 bases). V was clipped by 5 bases and J by 4 bases, with 11 bases between them. The CDR3 has 13 amino acids. Germline loops: CDR1 MNHEY, CDR2 SVGAGI. CDR3 region: CASSRSGSTEAFF. CDR3 bases: TGTGCCAGCAGTAGATCAGGGAGCACTGAAGCTTTCTTT.

The CDR3 protein is CASSLGKGYYYGYTF. The CDR3 DNA sequence: TGTGCCAGCAGCTTAGGGAAGGGTTATTACTATGGCTACACCTTC. V and J are TRBV11-2 and TRBJ1-2; D gene unclear. Germline V lookup: CDR1 SGHAT, CDR2 FQNNGV. The CDR3 totals 15 residues. The ends were cut back, 1 base at V and 3 bases at J, with 12 bases in the middle.

The chain recombines TRBV7-9 with TRBJ1-3; D is ambiguous. The germline gives CDR1 SEHNR, CDR2 FQNEAQ (reference sequence). V was pared by 3 bases and J by 0 bases, with 15 bases between. The CDR3 sequence is 17 residues long. Written as DNA, the CDR3 is TGTGCCAGCAGCTTTGTCGGCGGACGGAACTCTGGAAACACCATATATTTT. This translates into CASSFVGGRNSGNTIYF.

V gene TRBV19 combines with J gene TRBJ2-1, with D unclear. V was pared by 5 bases and J by 3 bases, with 11 bases between. This CDR3 is built from 14 residues. The germline V gene encodes CDR1 LNHDA and CDR2 SQIVND (reference sequence). CDR3 in DNA: TGTGCCAGTAGTGATATAGTTTTCTACAATGAGCAGTTCTTC. Its protein product is CASSDIVFYNEQFF.

The rearrangement joins TRBV5-1 to TRBJ1-6, with TRBD1 as a possible D gene (5 bases). Germline V gives CDR1 SGHRS, CDR2 YFSETQ. This CDR3 is built from 16 residues. V was trimmed by 5 bases and J by 7 bases, leaving 19 bases between them. This CDR3 reads CASRDRPGLQNSPLHF. DNA of the CDR3: TGCGCCAGCAGGGATCGACCGGGACTCCAGAATTCACCCCTCCACTTT.

The chain employs TRBV6-2 or TRBV6-3 and TRBJ2-1, with no clear D. V was cut by 0 bases and J by 7 bases, with 7 bases left in between. The germline V gene has CDR1 MNHEY and CDR2 SVGEGT. The CDR3 has 13 residues. CDR3 DNA: TGTGCCAGCAGTTACTCCCCAGTGAATGAGCAGTTCTTC. Its translation is CASSYSPVNEQFF.

In this sample, this clone turned up a few times. The chain couples TRBV10-1 to TRBJ1-1; 8 bases fit TRBD1. This CDR3 spans 13 amino acids. V shed 5 bases, J shed 4 bases, and the junction held 3 bases outside the gene matches. Germline CDR1 and CDR2: WNHNN and SYGVQD (reference sequence). The CDR3 reads CASSRTGSTEAFF. CDR3 in DNA: TGCGCCAGCAGTCGGACAGGGAGCACTGAAGCTTTCTTT.

The rearrangement joins TRBV6-5 to TRBJ1-1; a weak D match, TRBD1 (6 bases). Looked up from germline, CDR1 is MNHEY and CDR2 is SVGAGI. CDR3 size: 12 residues. V lost 5 bases, J lost 9 bases, and 13 bases lay in between. The CDR3 DNA reads TGTGCCAGCAGTAGAGGACAGCAAAAAGCTTTCTTT. This sequence encodes CASSRGQQKAFF.

J is TRBJ2-3 and V is TRBV10-3; TRBD2 matches 11 bases. Unmatched junction bases numbered 6, after V lost 5 bases and J lost 5 bases. The CDR3 length is 15 residues. Germline-derived CDR1 and CDR2 are ENHRY and SYGVKD. CDR3: CAISLLAGEGDTQYF. DNA for the CDR3: TGTGCCATCAGTCTACTAGCGGGGGAGGGAGATACGCAGTATTTT.

The rearrangement joins TRBV7-9 to TRBJ1-6, with 9 bases fitting TRBD1. This CDR3 spans 15 amino acids. Unmatched junction bases numbered 4, after V lost 5 bases and J lost 5 bases. Per the germline V gene, CDR1 is SEHNR and CDR2 is FQNEAQ (reference sequence). The CDR3 sequence is CASSPWTGDNSPLHF. DNA for the CDR3: TGTGCCAGCAGCCCCTGGACAGGGGATAATTCACCCCTCCACTTT. Variable domain in full (rest from reference TRBV7-9 and TRBJ1-6): DTGVSQNPRHKITKRGQNVTFRCDPISEHNRLYWYRQTLGQGPEFLTYFQNEAQLEKSRLLSDRFSAERPKGSFSTLEIQRTEQGDSAMYLCASSPWTGDNSPLHFGNGTRLTVT.

The chain recombines TRBV6-4 with TRBJ2-3; 7 bases map to TRBD1. The V and J ends lost 5 bases and 0 bases, in that order; junction bases with no gene match: 5. The CDR3 runs 15 residues. Germline CDR1 MRHNA, CDR2 SNTAGT. CDR3 amino acids: CASSLRDRSTDTQYF. For the CDR3, the DNA is TGTGCCAGCAGTTTACGGGACAGAAGCACAGATACGCAGTATTTT.

V and J are TRBV9 and TRBJ1-2, with no clear D. The length of the CDR3 is 13 residues. Trimming pared 0 bases from V and 3 bases from J, leaving 6 bases between. Germline CDR1 is SGDLS and CDR2 is YYNGEE. The CDR3 reads CASSVVADYGYTF. In nucleotides, the CDR3 is TGTGCCAGCAGCGTAGTGGCAGACTATGGCTACACCTTC. Filled out from reference TRBV9 and TRBJ1-2, the complete variable domain reads DSGVTQTPKHLITATGQRVTLRCSPRSGDLSVYWYQQSLDQGLQFLIQYYNGEERAKGNILERFSAQQFPDLHSELNLSSLELGDSALYFCASSVVADYGYTFGSGTRLTVV.

In this sample, this clone turned up once. The rearrangement uses TRBV6-5 and TRBJ1-2; TRBD1 matches 7 bases. The ends lost 6 bases at V and 4 bases at J; junction bases unmatched: 5. CDR1 MNHEY and CDR2 SVGAGI come from the germline V gene. The CDR3 totals 13 residues. Here the CDR3 reads CASSPTGSYGYTF. Here the CDR3 DNA reads TGTGCCAGCAGCCCGACAGGGTCCTATGGCTACACCTTC.

As concerns this clone: A junction end diverges from the germline sequence, so it may reflect a read error. The chain is built from TRBV11-3 and TRBJ2-2; 7 nucleotides agree with TRBD2. CDR1 SGHNT and CDR2 YENEEA come from the germline V gene. This CDR3 contains 18 residues. The CDR3 nucleotides read TGTGCCAGCAGCTTAGATCCCGGAGGCGGGGGAATACACCGGGGAGCTGTTTTT. Translation gives CASSLDPGGGGIHRGAVF. Full variable domain (rest looked up from reference TRBV11-3 and TRBJ2-2): EAGVVQSPRYKIIEKKQPVAFWCNPISGHNTLYWYLQNLGQGPELLIRYENEEAVDDSQLPKDRFSAERLKGVDSTLKIQPAELGDSAVYLCASSLDPGGGGIHRGAVFGEGSRLTVL.

This chain uses TRBV21-1 with TRBJ1-6; the D call of TRBD1 is as the table states it, not checked on the DNA. TRBV21-1 is classified as a pseudogene. The CDR3 contains 20 residues. The CDR3, as DNA: TGTGCCAGCAGCAATCAATGGCTGTCCCCAGGGACAGAGAATAATTCACCCCTCCACTTT. Protein product: CASSNQWLSPGTENNSPLHF.

The gene calls are TRBV10-1 and TRBJ2-3; possible D gene TRBD2, 7 bases. The V end was cut by 2 bases, the J end by 14 bases, with 17 bases between. The CDR3 extends over 13 amino acids. Germline lookup yields CDR1 WNHNN and CDR2 SYGVQD (reference sequence). CDR3 DNA: TGCGCCAGCAGTGAGGGCGGCGGGGGCCCGCCGTATTTT. Its protein is CASSEGGGGPPYF.

This chain's CDR3 is CASGITGGYGYTF. CDR3 DNA sequence: TGTGCCAGCGGAATTACAGGGGGCTATGGCTACACCTTC. The chain has TRBV6-5 and TRBJ1-2; TRBD1 agrees at 8 bases. The CDR3 is 13 amino acids. The V and J ends lost 8 bases and 4 bases, in that order; junction bases with no gene match: 6. Per germline, CDR1 MNHEY and CDR2 SVGAGI.